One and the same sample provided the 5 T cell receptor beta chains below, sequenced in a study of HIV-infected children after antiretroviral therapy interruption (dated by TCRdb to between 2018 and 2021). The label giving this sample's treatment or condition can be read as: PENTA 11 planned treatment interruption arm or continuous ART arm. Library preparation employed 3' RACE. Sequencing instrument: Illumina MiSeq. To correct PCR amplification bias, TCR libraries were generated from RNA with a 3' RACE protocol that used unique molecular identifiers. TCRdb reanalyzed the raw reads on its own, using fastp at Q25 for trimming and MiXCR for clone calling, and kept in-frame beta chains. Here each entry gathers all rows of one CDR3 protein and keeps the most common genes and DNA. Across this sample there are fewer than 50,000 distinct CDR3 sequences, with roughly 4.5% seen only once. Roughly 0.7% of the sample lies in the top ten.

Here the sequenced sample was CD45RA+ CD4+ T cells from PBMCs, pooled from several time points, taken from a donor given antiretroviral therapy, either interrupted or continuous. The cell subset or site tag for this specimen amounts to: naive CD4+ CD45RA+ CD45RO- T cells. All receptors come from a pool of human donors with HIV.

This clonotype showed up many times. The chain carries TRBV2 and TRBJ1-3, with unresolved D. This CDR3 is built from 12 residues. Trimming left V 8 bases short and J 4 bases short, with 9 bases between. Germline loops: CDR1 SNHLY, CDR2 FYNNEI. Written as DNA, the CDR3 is TGTGCCAGCTCGGGCTCCGGAAACACCATATATTTT. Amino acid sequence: CASSGSGNTIYF.

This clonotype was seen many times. CDR3 sequence: CATSKTGTGKDTQYF. CDR3 bases: TGTGCCACCAGCAAAACCGGGACAGGCAAGGATACGCAGTATTTT. The genes are TRBV15 and TRBJ2-3, with 8 nucleotides matching TRBD1. This CDR3 comprises 15 residues. The J segment lost 6 bases and the V segment lost 4 bases, leaving 9 bases of the junction unmatched. Germline V CDR1 and CDR2: LNHNV, YYDKDF (reference sequence).

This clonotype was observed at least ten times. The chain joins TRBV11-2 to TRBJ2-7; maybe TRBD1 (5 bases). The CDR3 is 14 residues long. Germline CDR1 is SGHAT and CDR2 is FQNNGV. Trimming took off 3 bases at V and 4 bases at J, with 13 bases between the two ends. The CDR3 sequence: CASSFISQGYEQYF. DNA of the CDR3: TGTGCCAGCAGCTTCATCTCTCAGGGATACGAGCAGTACTTC.

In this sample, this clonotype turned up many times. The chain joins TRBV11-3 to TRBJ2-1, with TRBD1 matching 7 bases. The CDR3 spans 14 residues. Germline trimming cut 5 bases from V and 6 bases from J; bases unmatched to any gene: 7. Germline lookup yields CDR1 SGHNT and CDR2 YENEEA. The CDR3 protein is CASSPRDSRNEQFF. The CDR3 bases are TGTGCCAGCAGCCCTAGGGACAGCCGCAATGAGCAGTTCTTC.

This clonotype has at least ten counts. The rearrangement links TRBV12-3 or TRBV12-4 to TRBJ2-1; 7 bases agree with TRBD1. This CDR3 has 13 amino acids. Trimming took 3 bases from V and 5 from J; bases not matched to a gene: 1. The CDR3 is CASSLGQNNEQFF. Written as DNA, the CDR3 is TGTGCCAGCAGTTTGGGACAGAACAATGAGCAGTTCTTC.